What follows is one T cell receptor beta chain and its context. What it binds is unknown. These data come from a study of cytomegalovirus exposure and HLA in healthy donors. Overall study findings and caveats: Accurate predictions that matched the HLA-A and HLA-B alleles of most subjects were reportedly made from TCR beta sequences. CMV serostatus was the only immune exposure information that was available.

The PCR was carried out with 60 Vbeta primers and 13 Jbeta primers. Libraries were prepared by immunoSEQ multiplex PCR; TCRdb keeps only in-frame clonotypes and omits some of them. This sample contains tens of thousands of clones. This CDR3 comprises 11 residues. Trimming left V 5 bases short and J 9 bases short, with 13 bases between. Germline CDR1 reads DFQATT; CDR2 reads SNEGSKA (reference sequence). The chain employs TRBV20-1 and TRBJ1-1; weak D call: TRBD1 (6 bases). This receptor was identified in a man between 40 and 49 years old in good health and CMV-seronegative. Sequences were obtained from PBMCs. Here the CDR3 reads CSASNREKAFF. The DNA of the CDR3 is TGCAGTGCTTCCAACAGGGAAAAAGCTTTCTTT.